Below, 28 T cell receptor beta chains from the same sample are listed, as sequenced in a study of molecular identifiers for immune sequencing clone quantification (dated by TCRdb to 2016 to 2019). Library generation was performed with PCR. TCRdb names NextSeq 500 as the instrument used. The raw public reads went through TCRdb reprocessing: fastp at Q25, MiXCR clone calling, in-frame beta chains kept. Identical CDR3 protein sequences are pooled into one entry, listed with their most common genes and DNA. The sample table lists roughly 300,000 distinct CDR3 sequences, 24% of them with a count of one. 0.65% to 0.75% of the sample goes to the ten largest clones. Sequencing input: naive CD8+ T cells from blood, with Jurkat cell RNA spiked in. According to the study, the label for this sample's cell subset or site signals: FACS-sorted CD8+CD4-CCR7+CD45RA+ naive T cells. The receptors were gathered from a human donor in good health. Some libraries in this study had Jurkat cell RNA spiked in.

A few counts support this clonotype. This sequence joins TRBV4-1 and TRBJ1-1, with a possible D match to TRBD1 (6 bases). The CDR3 covers 13 residues. CDR1 MGHRA and CDR2 YSYEKL come from the germline V gene. Deletions cut 1 base from V and 4 bases from J, with 7 bases between. The DNA for the CDR3 is TGCGCCAGCAGCCAAGCACAGGGCACTGAAGCTTTCTTT. This encodes CASSQAQGTEAFF.

In this sample, this clonotype turned up a few times. The chain employs TRBV6-5 and TRBJ2-7; TRBD1 agrees at 7 bases. The J segment lost 2 bases and the V segment lost 0 bases, leaving 7 bases of the junction unmatched. This CDR3 spans 16 amino acids. CDR1 is MNHEY and CDR2 is SVGAGI in the germline V gene. The CDR3 bases are TGTGCCAGCAGTTACTCAACCGGGACAGTCACCTACGAGCAGTACTTC. Translating gives CASSYSTGTVTYEQYF.

This clonotype occurred many times. The chain recombines TRBV12-3 or TRBV12-4 with TRBJ1-1; TRBD1 matches 7 bases. The CDR3 sequence is 15 residues long. V lost 7 bases and J lost 1; bases outside the gene matches: 9. CDR3 region: CASTRTGGRNTEAFF. Written as DNA, the CDR3 is TGTGCCAGCACAAGGACAGGCGGCAGGAACACTGAAGCTTTCTTT.

This clonotype was detected ten times or more. V gene TRBV28 combines with J gene TRBJ1-1, with no clear D. The CDR3 has 18 amino acids. V shed 4 bases and J shed 11 bases, with 32 bases lying between them. Germline CDR1 and CDR2: MDHEN and SYDVKM. CDR3 loop: CASSSYRYLDESKRKAFF. The DNA of the CDR3 is TGTGCCAGCAGTTCCTACCGATACCTCGACGAAAGTAAGCGTAAGGCTTTCTTT.

This clonotype was recorded at least ten times. The chain combines TRBV7-9 with TRBJ2-1; perhaps TRBD2 as D (6 bases). The CDR3 is 15 residues long. Per the germline V gene, CDR1 is SEHNR and CDR2 is FQNEAQ (reference sequence). The V gene lost 4 bases and the J gene lost 6 bases, with 16 bases spanning the gap. In DNA form, the CDR3 reads TGTGCCAGCAGCTGGAACCGGGACTTGCGCAATGAGCAGTTCTTC. Protein product: CASSWNRDLRNEQFF.

This chain connects TRBV4-3 to TRBJ2-3; D is unclear. Germline V CDR1 and CDR2: LGHNA, YSLEER. V lost 0 bases and J 0 bases, leaving 10 bases between the germline ends. The CDR3 extends over 16 amino acids. CDR3 residues: CASSQDKGPSTDTQYF. CDR3 DNA: TGCGCCAGCAGCCAAGATAAAGGCCCTAGCACAGATACGCAGTATTTT.

This chain joins TRBV4-1 and TRBJ1-6; D gene unclear. The ends were cut back, 0 bases at V and 9 bases at J, with 15 bases in the middle. CDR3 length: 16 residues. Germline CDR1 MGHRA, CDR2 YSYEKL. The chain's CDR3 is CASSQEVIQKASPLHF. CDR3 DNA: TGCGCCAGCAGCCAAGAGGTTATCCAGAAGGCTTCACCCCTCCACTTT.

This clonotype was counted only a few times. The chain links TRBV20-1 to TRBJ2-2; 9 bases are shared with TRBD1. This CDR3 is built from 14 residues. Trimming cost V 4 bases and J 5 bases; bases outside gene matches: 5. Per germline, CDR1 DFQATT and CDR2 SNEGSKA (reference sequence). The CDR3 spells CSANRGHGTGELFF. Here the CDR3 DNA reads TGCAGTGCTAACAGGGGGCACGGTACCGGGGAGCTGTTTTTT.

This clonotype was seen more than once but under ten times. The V and J genes are TRBV27 and TRBJ2-7, with D possibly TRBD2 on 6 matching bases. V lost 0 bases, J lost 2 bases, and 14 bases lay in between. This CDR3 has 16 residues. CDR1 and CDR2 (germline): MNHEY, SMNVEV (reference sequence). In DNA, the CDR3 is TGTGCCAGCAGTTTATCCGCTATGACTAGGACCTACGAGCAGTACTTC. Encoded protein: CASSLSAMTRTYEQYF.

This clonotype showed up just a few times. The chain links TRBV13 to TRBJ1-1; D unclear. Germline V gene lookup returns CDR1 PRHDT and CDR2 FYEKMQ (reference sequence). V was cut by 1 base and J by 6 bases, with 9 bases left in between. CDR3 length: 13 amino acids. Written as DNA, the CDR3 is TGTGCCAGCAGCTTAGACCCACTCTCTGAAGCTTTCTTT. This translates into CASSLDPLSEAFF.

This clonotype has at least ten counts. CDR3 in DNA: TGCAGTGTCGGGCAGGGTATCGAGACCCAGTACTTC. Translated: CSVGQGIETQYF. The chain carries TRBV20-1 and TRBJ2-5; maybe TRBD1 (5 bases). CDR3 size: 12 residues. Trimming removed 7 bases at V and 5 bases at J, with 14 bases between. The V gene's germline CDR1 is DFQATT and CDR2 SNEGSKA (reference sequence).

Worth noting for this clonotype: A single base separates this from a much larger clone, so it may be a read error. This rearrangement joins TRBV5-8 to TRBJ2-1; perhaps TRBD2 as D (6 bases). V was trimmed by 4 bases and J by 12 bases, leaving 14 bases between them. Germline loops: CDR1 SGHTS, CDR2 YDEGEE. This CDR3 contains 12 residues. This CDR3 reads CASSHGTAAQFF. Here the CDR3 DNA reads TGTGCCAGCAGCCACGGGACTGCTGCGCAGTTCTTC.

This clonotype was seen a handful of times. The rearrangement links TRBV5-8 to TRBJ2-2; possible D gene TRBD2, 6 bases. This CDR3 is 17 amino acids long. Germline lookup yields CDR1 SGHTS and CDR2 YDEGEE. V gave up 2 bases and J gave up 2 bases, with 16 bases separating them. The CDR3 here is CASSFTGTLYNTGELFF. Written as DNA, the CDR3 is TGTGCCAGCAGCTTCACCGGGACTTTATACAACACCGGGGAGCTGTTTTTT.

This clonotype was found many times. The V call is TRBV7-9, the J call TRBJ1-1; 9 nucleotides agree with TRBD1. The junction had 17 bases not matched to a gene; V was cut back by 5 bases and J by 4 bases. CDR3 size: 18 residues. Germline CDR1 and CDR2: SEHNR and FQNEAQ (reference sequence). The DNA for the CDR3 is TGTGCCAGCAGCATTCCCGATGGACAGGGGATTTTGGGCACTGAAGCTTTCTTT. Translating gives CASSIPDGQGILGTEAFF.

In regard to this clonotype: A read error may explain this, as a much larger clone is one base away. The V gene is TRBV29-1, the J gene TRBJ2-3, with D possibly called TRBD1 or TRBD2 (6 bases each). The CDR3 is 18 amino acids. V was trimmed by 0 bases and J by 3 bases, leaving 22 bases between them. Looked up from germline, CDR1 is SQVTM and CDR2 is ANQGSEA. The CDR3 DNA sequence: TGCAGCGTTGAAGATCGGAGGGGGATTTACATCGGGACAGATACGCAGTATTTT. It codes for CSVEDRRGIYIGTDTQYF.

As regards this clonotype: A read error may be the cause here, since a much bigger clone is one base away. This chain connects TRBV29-1 to TRBJ2-2; tentatively, D is TRBD1 or TRBD2 (5 bases each). The CDR3 is 14 residues long. CDR1 and CDR2 (germline): SQVTM, ANQGSEA. CDR3: CSVLEQAYTGALFF. The CDR3 bases are TGCAGCGTTCTGGAGCAGGCTTATACCGGGGCGCTGTTTTTT.

This clonotype was recorded many times. The chain is built from TRBV5-8 and TRBJ2-5; D is possibly TRBD1 (5 bases). Germline values: CDR1 SGHTS, CDR2 YDEGEE. The CDR3 runs to 15 residues. Trimming left V 5 bases short and J 2 bases short, with 16 bases between. CDR3 in amino acids: CASSPGVRDQETQYF. The DNA for the CDR3 is TGTGCCAGCAGTCCCGGTGTCAGGGATCAAGAGACCCAGTACTTC. The full variable domain, rest sourced from reference TRBV5-8 and TRBJ2-5, is EAGVTQSPTHLIKTRGQQATLRCSPISGHTSVYWYQQALGLGLQFLLWYDEGEERNRGNFPPRFSGRQFPNYSSELNVNALELEDSALYLCASSPGVRDQETQYFGPGTRLLVL.

Concerning this clonotype itself: A much larger clone lies one base from this, so it may be a read error. The chain recombines TRBV7-6 with TRBJ1-1; no reliable D call. The germline CDR1 and CDR2 sequences are SGHVS and FNYEAQ. The CDR3 spans 14 residues. The CDR3 sequence is CAGSPGSWGTEAFF. For the CDR3, the DNA is TGTGCCGGCAGCCCGGGTAGTTGGGGCACTGAAGCTTTCTTT.

With regard to this clonotype: This may come from a read error, since a much larger clone is one base off. The genes are TRBV7-9 and TRBJ2-7, with 9 bases that match TRBD2. Looked up from germline, CDR1 is SEHNR and CDR2 is FQNEAQ (reference sequence). This CDR3 is 14 amino acids long. The CDR3 region has the DNA TGTGCCAGCAGCCTAGCGGGAAACGGTTACAAGCAGTACTTC. It yields the protein CASSLAGNGYKQYF.

The table lists this clonotype with many counts. The rearrangement links TRBV30 to TRBJ2-7, with D tentatively TRBD1 (6 bases). V gave up 2 bases and J gave up 1 base, with 6 bases separating them. Germline loops: CDR1 GTSNPN, CDR2 SVGIG (reference sequence). This CDR3 spans 12 amino acids. The CDR3 DNA reads as TGTGCCTGGAGTCAGGGGTCCTACGAGCAGTACTTC. This sequence encodes CAWSQGSYEQYF.

Ten or more counts support this clonotype. The V gene is TRBV7-6, the J gene TRBJ2-7; D might be TRBD1 (5 bases). This CDR3 has 15 residues. Germline V lookup: CDR1 SGHVS, CDR2 FNYEAQ. The V gene lost 1 base and the J gene lost 1 base, with 11 bases spanning the gap. The CDR3 sequence: CASSLGVGQSYEQYF. CDR3 DNA sequence: TGTGCCAGCAGCTTAGGAGTGGGGCAGTCCTACGAGCAGTACTTC.

This chain uses TRBV27 with TRBJ2-2; D unresolved. This CDR3 is 15 amino acids long. Trimming left V 2 bases short and J 0 bases short, with 7 bases between. In germline, CDR1 is MNHEY, CDR2 SMNVEV (reference sequence). The chain's CDR3 is CASSLVAANTGELFF. CDR3 coding DNA: TGTGCCAGCAGTTTAGTGGCGGCGAACACCGGGGAGCTGTTTTTT.

This clonotype was seen ten or more times. The chain couples TRBV4-2 to TRBJ2-7; TRBD2 agrees at 10 bases. The CDR3 spans 14 residues. The trim removed 4 bases at V and 4 bases at J, leaving 4 bases unmatched. From germline, CDR1 is LGHNA and CDR2 YNFKEQ. The CDR3 reads CASSPGTSEYEQYF. The CDR3 region has the DNA TGTGCCAGCAGCCCCGGGACTAGCGAGTACGAGCAGTACTTC.

This clonotype occurred a few times. V usage is TRBV12-3 or TRBV12-4 and J usage is TRBJ2-5; D gene unclear. CDR3 length equals 13 residues. With 0 bases removed from V and 4 bases from J, the gap between germline ends came to 6 bases. CDR3: CASSLAAPETQYF. As DNA, the CDR3 is TGTGCCAGCAGTTTAGCGGCACCAGAGACCCAGTACTTC.

This clonotype appeared many times. The chain uses TRBV7-6 and TRBJ2-5, with D perhaps TRBD2 (6 bases). The CDR3 totals 13 residues. Per germline, CDR1 SGHVS and CDR2 FNYEAQ. Trimming cost V 5 bases and J 3 bases, with 10 bases left between them. In DNA, the CDR3 is TGTGCCAGCAGCCCGGGGGATGAAGAGACCCAGTACTTC. Its translation: CASSPGDEETQYF.

There are many counts of this clonotype. The rearrangement links TRBV5-1 to TRBJ1-1; D is undetermined. V lost 4 bases and J 3 bases, leaving 10 bases between the germline ends. CDR3 length equals 13 residues. Germline V gives CDR1 SGHRS, CDR2 YFSETQ. The DNA of the CDR3 is TGCGCCAGCAGCCCAAGCGGGCACACTGAAGCTTTCTTT. Translating it yields CASSPSGHTEAFF.

The chain has TRBV24-1 and TRBJ2-3; D unresolved. Germline assignment: CDR1 KGHDR and CDR2 SFDVKD. The V and J ends lost 5 bases and 3 bases respectively, with 11 bases between them. The length of the CDR3 is 14 residues. CDR3 coding DNA: TGTGCCACCAGTGTAGGGTCAGGAACAGATACGCAGTATTTT. It translates to CATSVGSGTDTQYF.

This clonotype has more than one count but fewer than ten. This chain joins TRBV28 and TRBJ2-1; 7 positions match TRBD2. The CDR3 totals 17 residues. CDR1 and CDR2 (germline): MDHEN, SYDVKM. V was clipped by 2 bases and J by 1 base; unmatched bases: 8. The CDR3 DNA is TGTGCCAGCAGTTTAGATACAGCGGGACGGTCCTACAATGAGCAGTTCTTC. It translates to CASSLDTAGRSYNEQFF.